What follows is one TCR beta chain and its context. One end of the junction fails to match germline, which may point to a read error. Unique molecular identifiers were used to barcode this TCRbeta library. From the PCR reads, TCRdb called clonotypes with MiXCR, one entry per CDR3 protein. The data show roughly 500,000 distinct CDR3 sequences, with 15% to 20% seen just once and 3% to 4% held by the top ten. This record comes from a study of T-cell reconstitution after alpha-beta-depleted transplantation in children. CDR3 length: 15 residues. Germline V gene data show CDR1 as SNHLY and CDR2 as FYNNEI. This material consisted of PBMCs from the stem cell graft donor, taken from the stem cell graft. V is TRBV2 and J is TRBJ2-4, with TRBD2 as a possible D gene (5 bases). The sequence was collected from a human donor who donated a stem cell graft to a child with acute lymphoblastic leukemia. The CDR3, as DNA: TGTGCCAGCAGTGAGAACACTCTAGCCAAAAACAGTCAGTACTTC. Its translation: CASSENTLAKNSQYF.